This record looks at one T cell receptor beta chain sequence and its context. The data were obtained in a study of blood T cell repertoires in COVID-19. Trimming at V came to 5 bases and at J to 8 bases, leaving 8 bases not matched to a gene. The CDR3 length is 13 residues. Here immunoSEQ multiplex PCR was the method, and the copy in TCRdb shows in-frame clones only, minus some. The sample consists of 150,000 to 180,000 clones, about 85% of them appearing once. The clonotype comes from a man in his sixties with COVID-19, enrolled during active disease. Sample: peripheral blood. The V gene is TRBV12-3 or TRBV12-4, the J gene TRBJ1-2, with 7 bases aligning to TRBD1. The CDR3 DNA sequence: TGTGCCAGCAGTGACAGGGACTCGGGGGGCTACACCTTC. Amino acids: CASSDRDSGGYTF.